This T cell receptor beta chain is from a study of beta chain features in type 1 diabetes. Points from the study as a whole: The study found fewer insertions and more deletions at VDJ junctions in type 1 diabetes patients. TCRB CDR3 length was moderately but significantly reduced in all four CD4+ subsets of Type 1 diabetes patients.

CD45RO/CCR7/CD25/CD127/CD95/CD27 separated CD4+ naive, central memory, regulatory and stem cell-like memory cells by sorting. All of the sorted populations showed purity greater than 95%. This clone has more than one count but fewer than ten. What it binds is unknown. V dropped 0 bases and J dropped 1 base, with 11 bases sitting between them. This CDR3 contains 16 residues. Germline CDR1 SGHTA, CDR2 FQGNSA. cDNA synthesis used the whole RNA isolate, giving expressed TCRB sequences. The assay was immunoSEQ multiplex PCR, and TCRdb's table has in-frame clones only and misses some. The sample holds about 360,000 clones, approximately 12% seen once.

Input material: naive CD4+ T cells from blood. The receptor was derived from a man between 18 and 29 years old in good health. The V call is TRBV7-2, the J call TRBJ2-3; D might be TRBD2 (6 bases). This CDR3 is CASSLARGLGTDTQYF. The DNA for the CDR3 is TGTGCCAGCAGCTTAGCAAGGGGACTCGGCACAGATACGCAGTATTTT.